Detailed here is one T cell receptor (beta chain). As yet, its antigen is unknown. The sample comes from a study of cytomegalovirus exposure and HLA in healthy donors. PCR primers comprised 60 Vbeta and 13 Jbeta primers. Profiling relied on immunoSEQ multiplex PCR, and the TCRdb table lists in-frame clones only, not all of them. The sample records tens of thousands of clones, around 79% being singletons. Study-wide results and caveats: Researchers reported in a later analysis that a missense DCLRE1C variant was tied to TCR beta V- and J-gene trimming.

Germline assignment: CDR1 MNHNS and CDR2 SASEGT. With 3 bases clipped from V and 8 bases from J, the junction kept 7 bases outside the gene matches. The CDR3 covers 14 residues. The sequence was collected from a male donor in good health and CMV-seropositive. J is TRBJ1-2 and V is TRBV6-1, with TRBD1 identical over 9 bases. Sequencing was carried out using PBMCs. CDR3 in amino acids: CASSDPQGAWGYTF. In nucleotides, the CDR3 is TGTGCCAGCAGTGACCCACAGGGGGCGTGGGGCTACACCTTC.